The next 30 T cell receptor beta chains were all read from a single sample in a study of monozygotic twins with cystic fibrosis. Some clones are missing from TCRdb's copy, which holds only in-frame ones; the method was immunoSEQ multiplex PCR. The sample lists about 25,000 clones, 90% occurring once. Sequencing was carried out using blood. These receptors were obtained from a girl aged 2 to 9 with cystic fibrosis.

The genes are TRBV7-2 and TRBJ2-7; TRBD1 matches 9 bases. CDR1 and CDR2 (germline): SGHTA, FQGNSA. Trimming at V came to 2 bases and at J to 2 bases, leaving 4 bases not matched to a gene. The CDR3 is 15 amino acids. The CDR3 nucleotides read TGTGCCAGCAGCTTACTTTGGGACAGGGCCTACGAGCAGTACTTC. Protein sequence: CASSLLWDRAYEQYF.

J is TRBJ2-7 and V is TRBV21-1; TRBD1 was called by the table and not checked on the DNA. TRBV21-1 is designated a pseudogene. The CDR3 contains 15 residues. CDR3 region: CASSSMVGHTYEQYF. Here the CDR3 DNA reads TGTGCCAGCAGCTCGATGGTGGGCCATACCTACGAGCAGTACTTC.

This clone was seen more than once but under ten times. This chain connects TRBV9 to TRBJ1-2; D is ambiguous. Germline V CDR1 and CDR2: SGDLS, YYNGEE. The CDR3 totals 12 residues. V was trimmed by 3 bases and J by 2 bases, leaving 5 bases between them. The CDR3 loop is CASSGQNYGYTF. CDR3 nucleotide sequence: TGTGCCAGCAGCGGGCAGAACTATGGCTACACCTTC.

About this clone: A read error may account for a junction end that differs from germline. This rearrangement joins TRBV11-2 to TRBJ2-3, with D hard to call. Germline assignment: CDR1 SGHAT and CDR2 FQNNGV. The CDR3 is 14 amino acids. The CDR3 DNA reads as TGTGCCAGCAGCTTAGACCCAGGTTGGGATAAGCAGTATTTT. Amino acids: CASSLDPGWDKQYF.

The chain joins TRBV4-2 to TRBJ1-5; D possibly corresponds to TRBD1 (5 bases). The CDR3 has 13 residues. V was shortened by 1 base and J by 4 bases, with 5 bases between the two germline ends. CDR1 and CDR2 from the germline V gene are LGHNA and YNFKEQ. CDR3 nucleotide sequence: TGTGCCAGCAGCCAAGGGGGGAATCAGCCCCAGCATTTT. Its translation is CASSQGGNQPQHF.

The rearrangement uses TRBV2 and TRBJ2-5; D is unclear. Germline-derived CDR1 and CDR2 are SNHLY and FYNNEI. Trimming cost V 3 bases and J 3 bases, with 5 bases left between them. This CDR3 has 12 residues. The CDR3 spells CASSDPEETQYF. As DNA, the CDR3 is TGTGCCAGCAGTGACCCGGAAGAGACCCAGTACTTC.

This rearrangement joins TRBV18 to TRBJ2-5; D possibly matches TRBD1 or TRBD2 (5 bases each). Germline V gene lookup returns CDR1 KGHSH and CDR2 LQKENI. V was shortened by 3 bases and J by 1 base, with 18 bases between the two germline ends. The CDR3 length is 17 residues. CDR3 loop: CASSPGQPGTPQETQYF. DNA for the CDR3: TGTGCCAGCTCACCGGGGCAGCCGGGGACGCCCCAAGAGACCCAGTACTTC.

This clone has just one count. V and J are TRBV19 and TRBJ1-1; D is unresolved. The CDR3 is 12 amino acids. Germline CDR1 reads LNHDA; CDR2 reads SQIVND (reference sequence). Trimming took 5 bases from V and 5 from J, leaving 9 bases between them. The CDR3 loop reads CASSLGRTEAFF. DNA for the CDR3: TGTGCCAGTAGTCTGGGGAGGACTGAAGCTTTCTTT.

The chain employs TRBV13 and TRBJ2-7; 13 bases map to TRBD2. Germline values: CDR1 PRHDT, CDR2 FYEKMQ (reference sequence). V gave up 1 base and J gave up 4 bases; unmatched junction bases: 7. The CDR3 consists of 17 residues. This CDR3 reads CASSLARTSGGVYEQYF. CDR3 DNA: TGTGCCAGCAGCTTAGCTCGGACTAGCGGGGGAGTTTACGAGCAGTACTTC.

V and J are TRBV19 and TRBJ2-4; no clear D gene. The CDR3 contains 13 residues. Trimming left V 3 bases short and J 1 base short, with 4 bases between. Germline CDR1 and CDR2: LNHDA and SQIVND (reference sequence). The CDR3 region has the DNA TGTGCCAGTAGTATGGGGGCCAAAAACATTCAGTACTTC. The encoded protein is CASSMGAKNIQYF.

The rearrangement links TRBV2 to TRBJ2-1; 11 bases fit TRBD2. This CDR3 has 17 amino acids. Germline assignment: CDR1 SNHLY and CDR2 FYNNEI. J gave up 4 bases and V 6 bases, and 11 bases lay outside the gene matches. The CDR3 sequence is CASRELAGVGIYNEQFF. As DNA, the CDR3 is TGTGCCAGCAGAGAACTAGCGGGGGTAGGGATTTACAATGAGCAGTTCTTC.

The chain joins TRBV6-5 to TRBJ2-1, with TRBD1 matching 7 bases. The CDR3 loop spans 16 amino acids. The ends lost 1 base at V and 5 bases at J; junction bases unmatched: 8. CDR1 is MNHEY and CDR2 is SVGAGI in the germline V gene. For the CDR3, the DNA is TGTGCCAGCAGTTACTATCGATGGGGGACAGACAATGAGCAGTTCTTC. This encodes CASSYYRWGTDNEQFF.

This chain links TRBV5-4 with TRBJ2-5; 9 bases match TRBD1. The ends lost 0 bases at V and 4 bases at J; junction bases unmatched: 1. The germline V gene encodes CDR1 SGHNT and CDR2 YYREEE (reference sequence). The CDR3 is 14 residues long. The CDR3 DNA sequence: TGTGCCAGCAGCTTGGGACAGGGGGGAGAGACCCAGTACTTC. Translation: CASSLGQGGETQYF.

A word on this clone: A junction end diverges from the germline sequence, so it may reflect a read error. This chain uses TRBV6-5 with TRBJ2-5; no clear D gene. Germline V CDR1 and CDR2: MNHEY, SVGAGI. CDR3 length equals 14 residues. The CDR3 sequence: CASSYYPYQETQYF. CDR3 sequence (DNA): TGTGCCAGCAGTTACTATCCGTACCAGGAGACCCAGTACTTC.

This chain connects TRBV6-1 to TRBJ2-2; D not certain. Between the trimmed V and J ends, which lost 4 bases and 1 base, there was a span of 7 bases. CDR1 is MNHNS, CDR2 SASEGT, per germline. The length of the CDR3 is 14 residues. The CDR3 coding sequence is TGTGCCAGCAGTGCATCCATGAACACCGGGGAGCTGTTTTTT. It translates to CASSASMNTGELFF.

The CDR3 loop reads CASSISQRGLSTDTQYF. CDR3 sequence (DNA): TGTGCCAGTAGTATAAGCCAGCGGGGGCTTAGCACAGATACGCAGTATTTT. This sequence joins TRBV19 and TRBJ2-3; 8 nucleotides agree with TRBD2. This CDR3 is 17 amino acids long. The germline CDR1 and CDR2 sequences are LNHDA and SQIVND (reference sequence). With V trimmed by 2 bases and J by 0 bases, 7 bases remained unmatched. The entire variable domain, with the rest obtained from reference TRBV19 and TRBJ2-3, is as follows: DGGITQSPKYLFRKEGQNVTLSCEQNLNHDAMYWYRQDPGQGLRLIYYSQIVNDFQKGDIAEGYSVSREKKESFPLTVTSAQKNPTAFYLCASSISQRGLSTDTQYFGPGTRLTVL.

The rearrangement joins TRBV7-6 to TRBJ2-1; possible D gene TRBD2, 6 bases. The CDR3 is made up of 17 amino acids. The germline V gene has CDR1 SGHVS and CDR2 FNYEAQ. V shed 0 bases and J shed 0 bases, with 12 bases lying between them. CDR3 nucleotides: TGTGCCAGCAGCTTAGCCTCGCGCGGGGACTCCTACAATGAGCAGTTCTTC. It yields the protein CASSLASRGDSYNEQFF.

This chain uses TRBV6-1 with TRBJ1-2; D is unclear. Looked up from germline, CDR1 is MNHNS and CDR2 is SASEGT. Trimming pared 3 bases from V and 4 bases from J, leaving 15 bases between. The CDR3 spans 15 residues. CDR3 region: CASSDPWRVFYGYTF. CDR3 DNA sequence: TGTGCCAGCAGTGACCCATGGAGAGTTTTCTATGGCTACACCTTC.

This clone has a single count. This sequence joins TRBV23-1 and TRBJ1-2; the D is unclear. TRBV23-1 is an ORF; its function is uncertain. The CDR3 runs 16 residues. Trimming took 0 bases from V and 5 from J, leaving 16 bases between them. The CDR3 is CASSQSRREGSYGYTF. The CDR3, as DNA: TGCGCCAGCAGTCAATCGAGGAGGGAAGGGAGTTATGGCTACACCTTC.

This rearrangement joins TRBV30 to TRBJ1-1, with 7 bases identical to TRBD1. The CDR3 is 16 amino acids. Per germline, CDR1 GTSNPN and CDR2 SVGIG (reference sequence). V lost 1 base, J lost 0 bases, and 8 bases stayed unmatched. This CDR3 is CAWSGSEGAMNTEAFF. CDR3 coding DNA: TGTGCCTGGAGTGGAAGTGAGGGGGCTATGAACACTGAAGCTTTCTTT.

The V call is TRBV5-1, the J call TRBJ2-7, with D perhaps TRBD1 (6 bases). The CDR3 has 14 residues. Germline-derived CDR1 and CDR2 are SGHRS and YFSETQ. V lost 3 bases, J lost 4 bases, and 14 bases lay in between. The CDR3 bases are TGCGCCAGCAGCTCGACAGGCCTGAAGTACGAGCAGTACTTC. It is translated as CASSSTGLKYEQYF.

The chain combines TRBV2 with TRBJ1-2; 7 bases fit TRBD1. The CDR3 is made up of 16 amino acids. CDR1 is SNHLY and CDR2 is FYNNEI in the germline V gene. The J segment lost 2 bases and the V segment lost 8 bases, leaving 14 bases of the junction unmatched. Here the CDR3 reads CASSSAGTELNYGYTF. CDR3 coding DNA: TGTGCCAGCTCCTCCGCCGGGACAGAGTTAAACTATGGCTACACCTTC.

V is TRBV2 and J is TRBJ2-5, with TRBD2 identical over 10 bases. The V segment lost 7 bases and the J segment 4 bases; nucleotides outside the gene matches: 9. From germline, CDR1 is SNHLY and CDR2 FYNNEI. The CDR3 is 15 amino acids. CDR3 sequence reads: CASKLERGGGETQYF. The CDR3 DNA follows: TGTGCCAGCAAATTAGAGCGGGGGGGCGGAGAGACCCAGTACTTC.

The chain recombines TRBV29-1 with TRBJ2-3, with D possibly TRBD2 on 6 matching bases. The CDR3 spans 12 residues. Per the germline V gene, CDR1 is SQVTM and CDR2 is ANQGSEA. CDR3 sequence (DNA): TGCACCGTCGGGAGAAGCACAGATACGCAGTATTTT. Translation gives CTVGRSTDTQYF.

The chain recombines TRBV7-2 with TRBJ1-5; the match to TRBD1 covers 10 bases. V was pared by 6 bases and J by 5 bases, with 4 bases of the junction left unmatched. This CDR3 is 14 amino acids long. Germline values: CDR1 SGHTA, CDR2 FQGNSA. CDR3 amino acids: CASSLDRGYQPQHF. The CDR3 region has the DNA TGTGCCAGCAGTTTGGACAGGGGGTATCAGCCCCAGCATTTT.

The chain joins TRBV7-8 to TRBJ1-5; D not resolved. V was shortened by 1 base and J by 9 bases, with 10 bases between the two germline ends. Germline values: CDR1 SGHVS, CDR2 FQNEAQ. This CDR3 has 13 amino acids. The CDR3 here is CASSLEGSGPQHF. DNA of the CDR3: TGTGCCAGCAGCTTAGAGGGTTCGGGGCCCCAGCATTTT.

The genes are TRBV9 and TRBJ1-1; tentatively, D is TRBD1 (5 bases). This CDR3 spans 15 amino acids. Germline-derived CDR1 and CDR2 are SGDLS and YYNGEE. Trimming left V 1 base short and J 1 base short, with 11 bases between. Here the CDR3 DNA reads TGTGCCAGCAGCGTAAGGGGAAATTCGAACACTGAAGCTTTCTTT. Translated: CASSVRGNSNTEAFF.

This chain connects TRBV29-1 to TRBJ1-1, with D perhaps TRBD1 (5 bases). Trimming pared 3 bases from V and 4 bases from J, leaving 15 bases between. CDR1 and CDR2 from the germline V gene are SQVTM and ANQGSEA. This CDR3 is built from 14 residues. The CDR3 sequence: CSVDGERGPTEAFF. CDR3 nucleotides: TGCAGCGTTGACGGGGAGAGGGGACCCACTGAAGCTTTCTTT.

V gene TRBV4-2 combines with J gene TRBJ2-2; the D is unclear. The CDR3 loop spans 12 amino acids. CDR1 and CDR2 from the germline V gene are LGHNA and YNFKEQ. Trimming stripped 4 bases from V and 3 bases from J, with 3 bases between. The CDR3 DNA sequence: TGTGCCAGCAGCCCCCACACCGGGGAGCTGTTTTTT. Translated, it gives CASSPHTGELFF.

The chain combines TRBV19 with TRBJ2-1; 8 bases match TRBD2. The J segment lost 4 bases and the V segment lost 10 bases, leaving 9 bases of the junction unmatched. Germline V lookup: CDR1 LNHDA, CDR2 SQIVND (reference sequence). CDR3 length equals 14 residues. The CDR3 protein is CAKYEAGGYNEQFF. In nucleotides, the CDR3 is TGTGCCAAATATGAGGCGGGGGGATACAATGAGCAGTTCTTC.